The subject of this entry is one T cell receptor beta chain. With eight separate reactions per sample, the authors made cDNA. During cDNA synthesis, UMIs that each contained a 6-nucleotide sample barcode were added by means of template switching. Amplification used two nested PCRs: 15 to 20 cycles, then 8 to 10 cycles, on TCRalpha/TCRbeta cDNA. TCRdb reprocessed the 5' RACE reads and reports one entry per CDR3 protein, with no DNA. This listing includes around 450,000 distinct CDR3 sequences. The sample belongs to a study of monozygotic twins with inflammatory bowel disease. Per donor there was one draw, yielding a blood sample of approximately 2.4 ml. This CDR3 has 12 residues. Germline lookup yields CDR1 SGHDN and CDR2 FVKESK.

This receptor was taken from a human donor with ulcerative colitis or Crohn's disease, or a healthy co-twin of an affected twin (not recorded which). V usage is TRBV14 and J usage is TRBJ1-1; the D gene TCRdb calls, TRBD1, cannot be checked with no DNA. Sequences were obtained from blood. The CDR3: CASSQRGTEACF.